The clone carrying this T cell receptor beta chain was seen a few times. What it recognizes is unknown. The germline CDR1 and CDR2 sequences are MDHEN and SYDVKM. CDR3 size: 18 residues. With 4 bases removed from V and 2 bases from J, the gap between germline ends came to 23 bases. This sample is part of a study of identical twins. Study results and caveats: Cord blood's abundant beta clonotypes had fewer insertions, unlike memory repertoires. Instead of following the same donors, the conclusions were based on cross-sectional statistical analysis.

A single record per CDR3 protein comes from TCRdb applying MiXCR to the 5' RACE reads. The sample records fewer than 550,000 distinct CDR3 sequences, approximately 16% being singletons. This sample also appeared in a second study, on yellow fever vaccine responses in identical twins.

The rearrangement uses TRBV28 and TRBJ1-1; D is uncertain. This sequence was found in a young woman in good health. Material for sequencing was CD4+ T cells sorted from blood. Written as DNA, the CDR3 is TGTGCCAGCAGTTCCCCGGGGTGGTTCGGTAAAGAAAACACTGAAGCTTTCTTT. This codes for CASSSPGWFGKENTEAFF.